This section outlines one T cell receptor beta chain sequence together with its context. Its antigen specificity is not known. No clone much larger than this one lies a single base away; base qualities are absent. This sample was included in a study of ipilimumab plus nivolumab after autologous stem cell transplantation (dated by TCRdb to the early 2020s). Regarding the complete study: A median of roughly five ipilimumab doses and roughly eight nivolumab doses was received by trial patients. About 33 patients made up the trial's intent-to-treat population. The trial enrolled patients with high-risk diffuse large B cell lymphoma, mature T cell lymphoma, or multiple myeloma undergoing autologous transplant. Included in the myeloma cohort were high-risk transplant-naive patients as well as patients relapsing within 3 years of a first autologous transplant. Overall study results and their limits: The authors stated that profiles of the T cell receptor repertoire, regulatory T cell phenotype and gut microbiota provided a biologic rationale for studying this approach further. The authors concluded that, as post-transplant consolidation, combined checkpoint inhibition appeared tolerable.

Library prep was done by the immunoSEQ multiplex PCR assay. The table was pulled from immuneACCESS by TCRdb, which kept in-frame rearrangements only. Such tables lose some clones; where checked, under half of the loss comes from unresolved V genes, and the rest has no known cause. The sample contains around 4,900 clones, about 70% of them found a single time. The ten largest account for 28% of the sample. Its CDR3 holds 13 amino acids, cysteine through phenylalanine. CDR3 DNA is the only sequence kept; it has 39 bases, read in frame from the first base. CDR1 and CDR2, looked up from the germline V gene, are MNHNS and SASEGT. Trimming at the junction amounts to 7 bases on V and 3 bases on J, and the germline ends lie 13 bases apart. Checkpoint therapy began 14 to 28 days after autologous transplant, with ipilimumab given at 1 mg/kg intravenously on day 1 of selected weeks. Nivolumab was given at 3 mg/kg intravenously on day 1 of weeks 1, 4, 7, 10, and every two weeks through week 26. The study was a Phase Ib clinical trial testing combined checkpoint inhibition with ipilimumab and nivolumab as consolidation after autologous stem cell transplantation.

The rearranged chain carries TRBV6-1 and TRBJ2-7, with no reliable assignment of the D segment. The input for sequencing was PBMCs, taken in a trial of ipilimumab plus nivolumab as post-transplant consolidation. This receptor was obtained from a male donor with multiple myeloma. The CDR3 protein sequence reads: CASKSQFDYEQYF. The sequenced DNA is TGTGCCAGCAAGAGTCAGTTCGACTACGAGCAGTACTTC.